The clone carrying this TCR beta chain was seen repeatedly, ten times or more. TCRdb used MiXCR to reprocess the RT-PCR reads, holding one entry per CDR3 protein. The sample lists fewer than 800,000 distinct CDR3 sequences, around 14% occurring once. Germline V CDR1 and CDR2: SGHTA, FQGTGA. The V and J ends lost 1 base and 7 bases, in that order; junction bases with no gene match: 13. This CDR3 comprises 18 residues. These data are taken from a study of response to subunit inactivated influenza vaccine. This receptor was taken from a man aged 50-59 years who received an inactivated influenza vaccine. The sample was PBMCs from blood, taken 11 to 12 days after vaccination. This chain uses TRBV7-3 with TRBJ2-1; 10 nucleotides agree with TRBD2. The CDR3 region has the DNA TGTGCCAGCAGCTTAATGAGCCTCAGCGGGAGGGGAAGGAATGAGCAGTTCTTC. Residues: CASSLMSLSGRGRNEQFF.